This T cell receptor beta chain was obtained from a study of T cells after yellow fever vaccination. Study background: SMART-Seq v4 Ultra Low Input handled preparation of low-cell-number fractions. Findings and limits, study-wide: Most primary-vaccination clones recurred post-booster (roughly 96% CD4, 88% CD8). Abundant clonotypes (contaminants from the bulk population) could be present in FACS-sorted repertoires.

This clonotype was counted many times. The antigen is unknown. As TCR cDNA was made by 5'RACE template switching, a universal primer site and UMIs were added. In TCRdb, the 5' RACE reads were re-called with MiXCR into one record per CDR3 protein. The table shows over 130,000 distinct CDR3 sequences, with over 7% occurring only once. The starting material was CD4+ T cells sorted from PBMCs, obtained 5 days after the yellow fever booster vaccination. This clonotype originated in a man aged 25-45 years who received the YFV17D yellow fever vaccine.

CDR3 nucleotide sequence: TGTGCCAGCAGTCTTGGACAGCCTGGGGGCTATGGCTACACCTTC. As protein: CASSLGQPGGYGYTF. The rearrangement links TRBV12-3 or TRBV12-4 to TRBJ1-2; a weak D match, TRBD1 (6 bases). The CDR3 totals 15 residues. Trimming took 5 bases from V and 4 from J, leaving 17 bases between them.